One T cell receptor beta chain is described in this entry. This entry belongs to a study of blood T cell repertoires in COVID-19. Whole-study context: Collection of acute and convalescent COVID-19 samples took place in the United States, Italy and Spain.

CDR1 is SGHTA and CDR2 is FQGNSA in the germline V gene. The CDR3 is 13 amino acids. Trimming removed 3 bases at V and 7 bases at J, with 10 bases between. TCRdb keeps only in-frame clones here, not all; method: immunoSEQ multiplex PCR. The table includes 250,000 to 300,000 clones, around nine tenths detected once. The V gene is TRBV7-2, the J gene TRBJ2-1; a weak D match, TRBD2 (6 bases). The source is a woman in her 70s with COVID-19, enrolled during active disease. The sample consisted of peripheral blood. CDR3 residues: CASSLPGRNEQFF. For the CDR3, the DNA is TGTGCCAGCAGCTTGCCGGGGAGGAATGAGCAGTTCTTC.